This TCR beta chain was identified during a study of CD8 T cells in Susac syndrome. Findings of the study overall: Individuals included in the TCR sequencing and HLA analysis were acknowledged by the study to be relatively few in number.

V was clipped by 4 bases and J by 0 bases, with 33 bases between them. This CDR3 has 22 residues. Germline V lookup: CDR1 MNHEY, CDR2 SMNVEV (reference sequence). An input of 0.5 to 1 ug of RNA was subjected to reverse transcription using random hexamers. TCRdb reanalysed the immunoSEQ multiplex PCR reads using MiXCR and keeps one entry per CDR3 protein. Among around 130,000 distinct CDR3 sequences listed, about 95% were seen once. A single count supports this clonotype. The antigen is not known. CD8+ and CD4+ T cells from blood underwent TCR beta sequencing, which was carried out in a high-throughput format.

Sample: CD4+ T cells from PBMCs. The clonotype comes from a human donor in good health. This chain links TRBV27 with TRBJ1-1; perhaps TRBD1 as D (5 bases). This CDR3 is CASSSPTRSGPLTGIVNTEAFF. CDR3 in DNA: TGTGCCAGCAGTTCCCCTACCCGCTCGGGACCGCTAACAGGAATTGTGAACACTGAAGCTTTCTTT.